The TCR beta chain under discussion was sequenced for a study of T cells in narcolepsy. TCRdb keeps only in-frame clones here, not all; method: immunoSEQ multiplex PCR. The table has 15,000 to 20,000 clones, 85% to 90% seen once. The V gene's germline CDR1 is SGHRS and CDR2 YFSETQ. The V end was cut by 4 bases, the J end by 0 bases, with 13 bases between. The length of the CDR3 is 16 residues. A word on this clone: Different DNA sequences within this sample yield the same CDR3.

The sequenced sample was memory (CD45RA-) CD4+ T cells from blood. V gene TRBV5-1 combines with J gene TRBJ1-4; D uncertain. The TCR sequence derives from a human donor in good health. The CDR3 DNA reads as TGCGCCAGCAGCCCACGGACCGGTGCAACTAATGAAAAACTGTTTTTT. It specifies CASSPRTGATNEKLFF.